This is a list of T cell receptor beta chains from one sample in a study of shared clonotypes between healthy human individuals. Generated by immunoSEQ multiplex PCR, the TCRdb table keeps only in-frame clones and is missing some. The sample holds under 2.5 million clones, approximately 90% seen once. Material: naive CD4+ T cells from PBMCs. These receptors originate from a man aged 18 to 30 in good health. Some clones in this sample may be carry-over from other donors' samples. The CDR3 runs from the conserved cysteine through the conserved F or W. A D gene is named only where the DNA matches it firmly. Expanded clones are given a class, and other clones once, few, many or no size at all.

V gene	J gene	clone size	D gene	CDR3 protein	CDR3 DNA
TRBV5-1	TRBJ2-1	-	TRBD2	CASSLGLAGGFSYNEQFF	TGCGCCAGCAGCTTGGGACTAGCGGGAGGTTTCTCCTACAATGAGCAGTTCTTC
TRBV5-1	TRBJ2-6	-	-	CASSRRLDAGANVLTF	TGCGCCAGCAGCCGCAGGTTGGATGCCGGGGCCAACGTCCTGACTTTC
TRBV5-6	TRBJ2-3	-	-	CASSLASDPVADTQYF	TGTGCCAGCAGCTTGGCCTCGGACCCTGTCGCAGATACGCAGTATTTT
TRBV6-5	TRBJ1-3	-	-	CASSYGGGNSGNTIYF	TGTGCCAGCAGTTACGGTGGAGGGAACTCTGGAAACACCATATATTTT
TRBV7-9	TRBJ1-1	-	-	CASSLRENTEAFF	TGTGCCAGCAGCTTGAGGGAGAACACTGAAGCTTTCTTT
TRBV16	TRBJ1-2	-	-	CASSPSLWTETSYGYTF	TGTGCCAGCAGTCCAAGCCTATGGACAGAAACTAGCTATGGCTACACCTTC
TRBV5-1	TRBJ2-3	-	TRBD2	CASRVVAGDSTQYF	TGCGCCAGCAGGGTGGTAGCGGGAGACAGCACGCAGTATTTT
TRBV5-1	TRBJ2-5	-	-	CASSWTEIQGGETQYF	TGCGCCAGCAGCTGGACCGAGATCCAAGGAGGAGAGACCCAGTACTTC
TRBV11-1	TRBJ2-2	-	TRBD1	CASSFPGQGAGELFF	TGTGCCAGCAGCTTTCCGGGACAGGGGGCCGGGGAGCTGTTTTTT
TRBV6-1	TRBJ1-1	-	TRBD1	CASSEVPGGGTEAFF	TGTGCCAGCAGTGAAGTCCCAGGGGGCGGGACTGAAGCTTTCTTT
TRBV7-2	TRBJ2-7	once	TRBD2	CASSLWVAGGYEQYF	TGTGCCAGCAGCTTATGGGTGGCGGGAGGCTACGAGCAGTACTTC
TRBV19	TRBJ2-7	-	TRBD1	CASSIIGGQGVVEQYF	TGTGCCAGTAGTATTATCGGGGGACAGGGGGTTGTCGAGCAGTACTTC
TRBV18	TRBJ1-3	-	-	CASSPQGNTIYF	TGTGCCAGCTCTCCCCAGGGGAACACCATATATTTT
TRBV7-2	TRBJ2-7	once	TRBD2	CASRRTSGPYEQYF	TGTGCCAGTAGGCGGACTAGCGGCCCCTACGAGCAGTACTTC
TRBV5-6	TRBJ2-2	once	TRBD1	CASSWDRGNTGELFF	TGTGCCAGCAGTTGGGACAGGGGAAACACCGGGGAGCTGTTTTTT
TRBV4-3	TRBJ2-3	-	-	CASSPPPERPRTDTQYF	TGCGCCAGCAGCCCCCCCCCAGAGCGCCCACGCACAGATACGCAGTATTTT
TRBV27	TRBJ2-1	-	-	CASSLGQAPEFF	TGTGCCAGCAGTTTGGGGCAGGCCCCGGAGTTCTTC
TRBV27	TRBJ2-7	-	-	CASSPWGSLYEQYF	TGTGCCAGCAGTCCTTGGGGTTCCCTCTACGAGCAGTACTTC
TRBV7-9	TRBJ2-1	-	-	CASSLAYGYEQFF	TGTGCCAGCAGCTTAGCGTATGGGTATGAGCAGTTCTTC
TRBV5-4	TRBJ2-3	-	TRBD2	CASSPTSGSTDTQYF	TGTGCCAGCAGCCCGACTAGCGGCAGCACAGATACGCAGTATTTT
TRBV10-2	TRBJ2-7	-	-	CASSRLAFYEQYF	TGCGCCAGCAGTCGGCTAGCGTTCTACGAGCAGTACTTC
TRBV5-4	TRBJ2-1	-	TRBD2	CASSQNSGRAGIEQFF	TGTGCCAGCAGCCAAAATAGCGGGAGGGCCGGTATTGAGCAGTTCTTC
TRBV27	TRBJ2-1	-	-	CASSLSLNLHNEQFF	TGTGCCAGCAGTTTAAGTCTGAATCTTCATAATGAGCAGTTCTTC
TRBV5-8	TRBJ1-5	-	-	CASSRERYSNQPQHF	TGTGCCAGCAGCCGTGAGCGGTATAGCAATCAGCCCCAGCATTTT
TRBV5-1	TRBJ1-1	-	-	CASSVHMSISVGRNTEAFF	TGCGCCAGCAGCGTACATATGTCGATATCGGTGGGTAGGAACACTGAAGCTTTCTTT
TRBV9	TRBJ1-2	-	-	CASSVGGTTAGYTF	TGTGCCAGCAGCGTAGGAGGGACAACCGCTGGCTACACCTTC
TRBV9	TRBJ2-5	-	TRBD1	CASSSQTGGTYQETQYF	TGTGCCAGCAGCTCCCAGACAGGGGGAACGTACCAAGAGACCCAGTACTTC
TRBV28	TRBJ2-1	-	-	CASSTRSGLSYNEQFF	TGTGCCAGCAGCACCCGTAGCGGTCTCTCCTACAATGAGCAGTTCTTC
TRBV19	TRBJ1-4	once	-	CASSPFGTTGSEKLFF	TGTGCCAGTAGTCCCTTCGGGACGACAGGCAGTGAAAAACTGTTTTTT
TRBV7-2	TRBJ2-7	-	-	CASSSTGTGAYEQYF	TGTGCCAGCAGCTCCACCGGGACGGGGGCCTACGAGCAGTACTTC
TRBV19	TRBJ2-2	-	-	CASSPYSYTGELFF	TGTGCCAGTAGTCCTTACTCGTACACCGGGGAGCTGTTTTTT
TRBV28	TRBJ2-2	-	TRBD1	CASSRTYRGPGELFF	TGTGCCAGCAGTCGAACCTACAGGGGCCCCGGGGAGCTGTTTTTT
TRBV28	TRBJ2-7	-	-	CASSSLIRGARSSYEQYF	TGTGCCAGCAGTTCTTTGATTCGAGGGGCTAGGAGCTCCTACGAGCAGTACTTC
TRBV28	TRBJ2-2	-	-	CASGHRPGELFF	TGTGCCAGCGGTCATCGACCCGGGGAGCTGTTTTTT
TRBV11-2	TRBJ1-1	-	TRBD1	CASSPDRGAEAFF	TGTGCCAGCAGCCCCGACAGGGGTGCTGAAGCTTTCTTT
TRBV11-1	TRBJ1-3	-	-	CASSSYSLGRNTIYF	TGTGCCAGCAGCTCATACTCGTTGGGGAGAAACACCATATATTTT
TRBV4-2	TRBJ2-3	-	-	CASSQTRFTDTQYF	TGTGCCAGCAGCCAAACTAGATTCACAGATACGCAGTATTTT
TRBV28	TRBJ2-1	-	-	CASSLWGLGLVEQFF	TGTGCCAGCAGTTTATGGGGACTGGGATTGGTTGAGCAGTTCTTC
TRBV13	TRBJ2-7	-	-	CASSLYGHEQYF	TGTGCCAGCAGCTTATACGGGCACGAGCAGTACTTC
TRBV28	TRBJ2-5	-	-	CASSPGGVQETQYF	TGTGCCAGCAGCCCAGGTGGAGTTCAAGAGACCCAGTACTTC
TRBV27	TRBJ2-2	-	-	CASSFSWGTGELFF	TGTGCCAGCAGTTTCTCGTGGGGCACCGGGGAGCTGTTTTTT
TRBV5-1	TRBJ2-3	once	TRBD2	CASSLTMLAGATDTQYF	TGCGCCAGCAGCCTCACTATGTTAGCGGGAGCCACAGATACGCAGTATTTT
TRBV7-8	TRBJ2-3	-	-	CASSLSAGPDTQYF	TGTGCCAGCAGCTTATCTGCAGGGCCAGATACGCAGTATTTT